The 28 T cell receptor beta chains presented below share a single source sample, sequenced in a study of blood T cell repertoires in COVID-19. Measured with immunoSEQ multiplex PCR; TCRdb has only the in-frame clones, and not every one. The table has some 96,000 clones, about 90% seen once. Sequencing used peripheral blood. The receptors shown here come from a man aged 25-45 years in a cohort sampled during active COVID-19.

The gene calls are TRBV7-2 and TRBJ2-3; 8 bases line up with TRBD2. The CDR3 spans 16 residues. Germline assignment: CDR1 SGHTA and CDR2 FQGNSA. V lost 6 bases to trimming and J lost 2 bases; unmatched junction nucleotides: 10. The CDR3: CASRPGSGGHTDTQYF. The CDR3 coding sequence is TGTGCCAGCAGGCCCGGGAGCGGGGGACACACAGATACGCAGTATTTT.

This clone was found once. This CDR3 is CASSVLGQGIEQFF. CDR3 nucleotide sequence: TGTGCCAGCAGCGTTCTGGGACAGGGTATTGAGCAGTTCTTC. This chain joins TRBV9 and TRBJ2-1; 9 bases match TRBD1. Germline CDR1 SGDLS, CDR2 YYNGEE. The V segment lost 2 bases and the J segment 9 bases; nucleotides outside the gene matches: 6. The CDR3 runs to 14 residues.

The V call is TRBV7-2, the J call TRBJ1-5; possible D gene TRBD1, 6 bases. The CDR3 totals 15 residues. Germline V gene sequence: CDR1 SGHTA, CDR2 FQGNSA. Trimming took off 4 bases at V and 6 bases at J, with 16 bases between the two ends. The CDR3 loop is CASSSQGGDVQPQHF. The CDR3 region has the DNA TGTGCCAGCAGCTCACAGGGTGGAGATGTTCAGCCCCAGCATTTT.

The CDR3 DNA is TGTGCCAGCTCACCATCTCCTAGCGGGGGGTCCGGGCAGTACTTC. This gives the protein CASSPSPSGGSGQYF. The rearrangement joins TRBV18 to TRBJ2-7; TRBD2 matches 11 bases. Trimming took 2 bases from V and 9 from J; bases not matched to a gene: 9. Germline values: CDR1 KGHSH, CDR2 LQKENI. This CDR3 comprises 15 residues. Supplemented by reference TRBV18 and TRBJ2-7, the full variable domain reads NAGVMQNPRHLVRRRGQEARLRCSPMKGHSHVYWYRQLPEEGLKFMVYLQKENIIDESGMPKERFSAEFPKEGPSILRIQQVVRGDSAAYFCASSPSPSGGSGQYFGPGTRLTVT.

This clone was recorded a few times. This CDR3 reads CASEGSGSPLHF. DNA of the CDR3: TGTGCCAGCGAAGGAAGCGGTTCACCCCTCCACTTT. The gene calls are TRBV19 and TRBJ1-6; D unresolved. This CDR3 is built from 12 residues. Germline V gene sequence: CDR1 LNHDA, CDR2 SQIVND (reference sequence). The ends were cut back, 9 bases at V and 9 bases at J, with 12 bases in the middle.

The CDR3 DNA reads TGTGCCAGCAGCCAAGATATTGTGACTTACAATGAGCAGTTCTTC. It translates to CASSQDIVTYNEQFF. The chain recombines TRBV4-2 with TRBJ2-1, with no clear D. Germline lookup yields CDR1 LGHNA and CDR2 YNFKEQ. The ends were cut back, 0 bases at V and 4 bases at J, with 10 bases in the middle. The CDR3 spans 15 residues.

The chain has TRBV7-2 and TRBJ2-2; 11 bases are a match to TRBD2. V gave up 4 bases and J gave up 4 bases; unmatched junction bases: 2. Germline V gene sequence: CDR1 SGHTA, CDR2 FQGNSA. The CDR3 loop spans 15 amino acids. The CDR3 DNA reads TGTGCCAGCAGCTATAGCGGGGGGGGCACCGGGGAGCTGTTTTTT. It encodes CASSYSGGGTGELFF.

This clone was seen a single time. V usage is TRBV9 and J usage is TRBJ1-1, with D possibly being TRBD1 (5 bases). Deletions cut 4 bases from V and 1 base from J, with 14 bases between. Germline loops: CDR1 SGDLS, CDR2 YYNGEE. The CDR3 runs 15 residues. Here the CDR3 DNA reads TGTGCCAGCAGCCCCCGGGGACTCCCGAACACTGAAGCTTTCTTT. It translates to CASSPRGLPNTEAFF. Together with reference TRBV9 and TRBJ1-1, the CDR3 gives the full variable domain: DSGVTQTPKHLITATGQRVTLRCSPRSGDLSVYWYQQSLDQGLQFLIQYYNGEERAKGNILERFSAQQFPDLHSELNLSSLELGDSALYFCASSPRGLPNTEAFFGQGTRLTVV.

In its sample, this clone was seen a few times. V and J are TRBV2 and TRBJ1-5; the D gene is possibly TRBD1 (6 bases). The CDR3 spans 14 residues. Germline CDR1 reads SNHLY; CDR2 reads FYNNEI. V was pared by 4 bases and J by 4 bases, with 11 bases between. The DNA of the CDR3 is TGTGCCAGCAGTGGAGGGGGGGCGAATCAGCCCCAGCATTTT. This gives the protein CASSGGGANQPQHF.

The chain employs TRBV18 and TRBJ2-7; D remains ambiguous. V was clipped by 0 bases and J by 3 bases, with 9 bases between them. CDR3 length: 14 amino acids. Germline V gene data show CDR1 as KGHSH and CDR2 as LQKENI. The CDR3, as DNA: TGTGCCAGCTCACCACCGACACGAGACTACGAGCAGTACTTC. This translates into CASSPPTRDYEQYF.

The DNA for the CDR3 is TGTGCCAGCAGCCCAGGGGCCACGCAGTATTTT. Translating gives CASSPGATQYF. The chain has TRBV7-9 and TRBJ2-3; D may be TRBD1 (6 bases). This CDR3 has 11 residues. V dropped 5 bases and J dropped 9 bases, with 9 bases sitting between them. CDR1 and CDR2 (germline): SEHNR, FQNEAQ (reference sequence). Combining the CDR3 with reference TRBV7-9 and TRBJ2-3 gives the whole variable domain DTGVSQNPRHKITKRGQNVTFRCDPISEHNRLYWYRQTLGQGPEFLTYFQNEAQLEKSRLLSDRFSAERPKGSFSTLEIQRTEQGDSAMYLCASSPGATQYFGPGTRLTVL.

The chain joins TRBV6-5 to TRBJ1-6; D unclear. The CDR3 consists of 16 residues. The V gene lost 3 bases and the J gene lost 3 bases, with 12 bases spanning the gap. Germline CDR1 reads MNHEY; CDR2 reads SVGAGI. The CDR3, as DNA: TGTGCCAGCAGTTATCACTTCTCTGGCTATAATTCACCCCTCCACTTT. This gives the protein CASSYHFSGYNSPLHF.

The V and J genes are TRBV2 and TRBJ1-1, with 7 bases matching TRBD1. Trimming at V came to 6 bases and at J to 0 bases, leaving 16 bases not matched to a gene. From germline, CDR1 is SNHLY and CDR2 FYNNEI. The CDR3 spans 18 residues. CDR3 residues: CASRRGYGLGGMNTEAFF. The CDR3 DNA follows: TGTGCCAGCAGAAGGGGGTATGGTCTAGGGGGCATGAACACTGAAGCTTTCTTT.

The rearrangement links TRBV7-9 to TRBJ1-1; no firm D call. Germline V gene lookup returns CDR1 SEHNR and CDR2 FQNEAQ (reference sequence). With 1 base removed from V and 3 bases from J, the gap between germline ends came to 12 bases. This CDR3 contains 15 residues. The CDR3 spells CASSLGGVGDTEAFF. CDR3 coding DNA: TGTGCCAGCAGCTTAGGTGGGGTCGGGGACACTGAAGCTTTCTTT.

The chain joins TRBV6-2 or TRBV6-3 to TRBJ2-5; D might be TRBD1 (6 bases). The V gene lost 6 bases and the J gene lost 2 bases, with 19 bases spanning the gap. CDR3 length equals 16 residues. Germline V CDR1 and CDR2: MNHEY, SVGEGT. This CDR3 reads CASSHRRGYPQETQYF. DNA of the CDR3: TGTGCCAGCAGCCACCGCAGGGGATACCCTCAAGAGACCCAGTACTTC.

The gene calls are TRBV19 and TRBJ2-3; D perhaps matches TRBD2 (6 bases). Germline CDR1 is LNHDA and CDR2 is SQIVND (reference sequence). This CDR3 spans 15 amino acids. V was pared by 3 bases and J by 1 base, with 11 bases between. CDR3 DNA sequence: TGTGCCAGTAGTATGGAGGGGAAGGGCACAGATACGCAGTATTTT. Its translation: CASSMEGKGTDTQYF. Complete variable domain (other parts from reference TRBV19 and TRBJ2-3): DGGITQSPKYLFRKEGQNVTLSCEQNLNHDAMYWYRQDPGQGLRLIYYSQIVNDFQKGDIAEGYSVSREKKESFPLTVTSAQKNPTAFYLCASSMEGKGTDTQYFGPGTRLTVL.

The chain couples TRBV7-3 to TRBJ2-5; 9 positions match TRBD2. The germline gives CDR1 SGHTA, CDR2 FQGTGA. Trimming at V came to 5 bases and at J to 1 base, leaving 5 bases not matched to a gene. This CDR3 spans 15 amino acids. CDR3: CASSTTSGPQETQYF. CDR3 DNA sequence: TGTGCCAGCAGCACGACTAGCGGCCCCCAAGAGACCCAGTACTTC.

V and J are TRBV19 and TRBJ1-1, with 7 nucleotides matching TRBD1. Looked up from germline, CDR1 is LNHDA and CDR2 is SQIVND (reference sequence). The CDR3 spans 13 residues. Trimming removed 5 bases from V and 5 bases from J; junction bases left unmatched: 5. CDR3 sequence: CASSATGSTEAFF. CDR3 in DNA: TGTGCCAGTAGTGCGACAGGGAGTACTGAAGCTTTCTTT.

The sample holds one count of this clone. This chain joins TRBV28 and TRBJ2-1; 13 nucleotides agree with TRBD2. The V segment lost 3 bases and the J segment 12 bases; nucleotides outside the gene matches: 8. Looked up from germline, CDR1 is MDHEN and CDR2 is SYDVKM. The CDR3 totals 15 residues. The CDR3 reads CASSLGLAGSFGQFF. CDR3 DNA sequence: TGTGCCAGCAGTTTGGGACTAGCGGGATCTTTCGGGCAGTTCTTC.

The V gene is TRBV20-1, the J gene TRBJ2-7, with D perhaps TRBD2 (6 bases). Looked up from germline, CDR1 is DFQATT and CDR2 is SNEGSKA (reference sequence). CDR3 length: 10 amino acids. Trimming left V 3 bases short and J 9 bases short, with 9 bases between. CDR3 in amino acids: CSASRGVQYF. The DNA of the CDR3 is TGCAGTGCTAGCCGCGGGGTGCAGTACTTC.

In its sample, this clone was seen a few times. The V gene is TRBV6-4, the J gene TRBJ2-7; possible D gene TRBD1, 5 bases. Germline CDR1 and CDR2: MRHNA and SNTAGT. This CDR3 has 13 amino acids. Trimming removed 2 bases from V and 5 bases from J, with 10 bases in between. CDR3 nucleotides: TGTGCCAGCAGTGACAGGGAAGGGGACGAGCAGTACTTC. Its protein is CASSDREGDEQYF.

This clone was observed once. The rearrangement uses TRBV7-2 and TRBJ2-5; 9 bases line up with TRBD1. Germline V gene sequence: CDR1 SGHTA, CDR2 FQGNSA. V lost 0 bases, J lost 6 bases, and 8 bases stayed unmatched. The CDR3 sequence is 16 residues long. As DNA, the CDR3 is TGTGCCAGCAGCTTAGCGCCGGGACAGGGCGTAAAGACCCAGTACTTC. Its translation is CASSLAPGQGVKTQYF.

A single count supports this clone. The chain employs TRBV5-4 and TRBJ2-7; 9 nucleotides line up with TRBD2. This CDR3 has 15 amino acids. V trimming: 3 bases; J trimming: 3 bases; junction bases outside the gene matches: 7. CDR1 is SGHNT and CDR2 is YYREEE in the germline V gene (reference sequence). CDR3 sequence: CASSSSSGGYYEQYF. In nucleotides, the CDR3 is TGTGCCAGCAGCTCCTCGAGCGGGGGGTACTACGAGCAGTACTTC.

V gene TRBV30 combines with J gene TRBJ2-4; D not certain. The germline V gene encodes CDR1 GTSNPN and CDR2 SVGIG (reference sequence). CDR3 length: 11 amino acids. V shed 3 bases and J shed 6 bases, with 6 bases lying between them. CDR3 loop: CAWSGSNIQYF. The CDR3 DNA reads TGTGCCTGGAGCGGGTCAAACATTCAGTACTTC.

The V gene is TRBV7-3, the J gene TRBJ1-1; TRBD1 might be the D (6 bases). The germline CDR1 and CDR2 sequences are SGHTA and FQGTGA. CDR3 length: 14 residues. V was cut by 5 bases and J by 6 bases, with 16 bases left in between. CDR3 sequence (DNA): TGTGCCAGCAGCGCCGACATGGGGGGGCCTGAAGCTTTCTTT. Translated: CASSADMGGPEAFF.

The V gene is TRBV5-1, the J gene TRBJ2-6; maybe TRBD1 (5 bases). This CDR3 is built from 16 residues. The ends were cut back, 4 bases at V and 2 bases at J, with 13 bases in the middle. Germline values: CDR1 SGHRS, CDR2 YFSETQ. CDR3 nucleotide sequence: TGCGCCAGCAGCCCGGACATTAGGGCTGGGGCCAACGTCCTGACTTTC. Translating it yields CASSPDIRAGANVLTF.

CDR3 nucleotide sequence: TGTGCCAGTCGTAAGGGGGTTAGCACGGACAGTAACACCGGGGAGCTGTTTTTT. Its translation: CASRKGVSTDSNTGELFF. V gene TRBV19 combines with J gene TRBJ2-2; tentatively, D is TRBD1 (6 bases). V was clipped by 8 bases and J by 2 bases, with 24 bases between them. Germline V lookup: CDR1 LNHDA, CDR2 SQIVND (reference sequence). This CDR3 spans 18 amino acids.

This clone was seen more than once but under ten times. This chain connects TRBV24-1 to TRBJ1-5; 7 bases are shared with TRBD1. V shed 4 bases, J shed 2 bases, and the junction held 10 bases outside the gene matches. Germline V CDR1 and CDR2: KGHDR, SFDVKD. This CDR3 contains 17 residues. In DNA, the CDR3 is TGTGCCACCAGTGACCGACCAGGGGGAGCAGGCAATCAGCCCCAGCATTTT. It codes for CATSDRPGGAGNQPQHF.